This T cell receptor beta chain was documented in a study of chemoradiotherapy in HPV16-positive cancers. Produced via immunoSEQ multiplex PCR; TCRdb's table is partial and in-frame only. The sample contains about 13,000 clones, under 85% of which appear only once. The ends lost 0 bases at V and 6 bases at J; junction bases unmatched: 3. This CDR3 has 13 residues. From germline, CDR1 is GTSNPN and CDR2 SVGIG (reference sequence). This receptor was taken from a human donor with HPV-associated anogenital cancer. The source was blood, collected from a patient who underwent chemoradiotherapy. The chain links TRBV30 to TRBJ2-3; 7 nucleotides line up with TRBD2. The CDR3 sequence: CAWSVKGGDTQYF. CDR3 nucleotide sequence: TGTGCCTGGAGTGTAAAGGGAGGGGATACGCAGTATTTT.